This TCR beta chain was sequenced during a study of cytomegalovirus exposure and HLA in healthy donors. Looking at the study overall: The approximately 110 validation repertoires used a platform that matched the one used for the roughly 700 first-cohort repertoires, as a later analysis reported.

Generated by immunoSEQ multiplex PCR, the TCRdb table keeps only in-frame clones and is missing some. The data show some 150,000 clones, over 80% seen once. This clone came up once. With 10 bases removed from V and 7 bases from J, the gap between germline ends came to 23 bases. The germline V gene has CDR1 LNHDA and CDR2 SQIVND (reference sequence). The CDR3 has 15 residues. Sequencing was done on a sample of PBMCs. The chain employs TRBV19 and TRBJ2-1, with D perhaps matching TRBD2 (7 bases). This receptor was obtained from a young man in good health and CMV-seropositive. The CDR3 coding sequence is TGTGCCACTCACCACATGGGGGGGGCCAAGAATGAGCAGTTCTTC. Protein product: CATHHMGGAKNEQFF.